The 3 T cell receptor beta chains below were found in one sample sequenced in a study of cytomegalovirus exposure and HLA in healthy donors. PCR involved 60 Vbeta and 13 Jbeta primers. Profiled with immunoSEQ multiplex PCR; TCRdb holds only in-frame clones, not every one. The sample carries 150,000 to 200,000 clones, 76% recorded once. Material: PBMCs. These receptors were collected from a male donor in good health and CMV-seronegative.

The gene calls are TRBV5-1 and TRBJ1-3, with D possibly being TRBD1 (5 bases). CDR3 length: 14 residues. V shed 6 bases and J shed 3 bases, with 13 bases lying between them. Germline CDR1 reads SGHRS; CDR2 reads YFSETQ. CDR3 bases: TGCGCCAGCACACATCGACAGCTTGGAAACACCATATATTTT. Protein: CASTHRQLGNTIYF.

This clone was detected only a few times. The rearrangement uses TRBV2 and TRBJ2-5; TRBD2 is a possible D gene (5 bases). With 6 bases removed from V and 1 base from J, the gap between germline ends came to 12 bases. The CDR3 is made up of 14 amino acids. CDR1 is SNHLY, CDR2 FYNNEI, per germline. CDR3 residues: CASSSLGVQETQYF. The CDR3 nucleotides are TGTGCCAGCAGCTCCCTGGGAGTCCAAGAGACCCAGTACTTC.

The chain carries TRBV18 and TRBJ1-4; perhaps TRBD1 as D (6 bases). The CDR3 totals 15 residues. Trimming took off 6 bases at V and 3 bases at J, with 14 bases between the two ends. Germline V gene sequence: CDR1 KGHSH, CDR2 LQKENI. This CDR3 is CASSRARQANEKLFF. For the CDR3, the DNA is TGTGCCAGCTCTAGGGCAAGACAGGCTAATGAAAAACTGTTTTTT.